This TCR beta chain is drawn from a study of T cell therapy after organ transplantation. Background on the study: Of some ten patients, eight responded clinically and two did not. The study, taken as a whole, reports: Minimal repertoire change after therapy followed marked pretherapy expansions in nonresponders. Both transferred clonotypes and endogenous ones absent from products apparently reconstituted. Concurrent antirejection and antiviral drugs remain unassessed confounders.

Clones were sequenced by immunoSEQ multiplex PCR, and TCRdb holds only the in-frame ones, with some missing. The sample records several thousand clones, roughly 70% being singletons. Time point noted: 4-8 weeks after completion of therapy. Germline V gives CDR1 MNHEY, CDR2 SMNVEV (reference sequence). Trimming at V came to 1 base and at J to 3 bases, leaving 6 bases not matched to a gene. The CDR3 extends over 16 amino acids. Worth noting for this clone: Its antigen is as yet unknown.

This chain links TRBV27 with TRBJ2-7, with TRBD2 matching 10 bases. This clonotype was obtained from a human patient who had received a solid organ transplant and had CMV disease. Some of the T cells may derive from the graft donor. This specimen consisted of CD8+ T cells from blood, obtained after autologous CMV-specific T cell therapy. The CDR3 nucleotides are TGTGCCAGCAGTTTATGGACTAGCGGAAACAACTACGAGCAGTACTTC. Translated, it gives CASSLWTSGNNYEQYF.